This TCR beta chain was sequenced during a study of cytomegalovirus exposure and HLA in healthy donors. Whole-study findings and limits: Follow-up analysis found HLA locus-dependent TCR association rates, highest for DRB1 and lowest for HLA-C. TRBV6-2, TRBV6-3 and some other V segments were unresolvable in 87-base-pair reads. A list of 164 TCR beta chains associated with cytomegalovirus was given.

PCR involved 60 Vbeta and 13 Jbeta primers. The repertoire was sequenced with immunoSEQ multiplex PCR; TCRdb's copy has only in-frame clones and lacks some. This sample has about 160,000 clones; approximately 80% occur once, and the top ten carry 9.5% to 10%. CDR1 is KGHSH and CDR2 is LQKENI in the germline V gene. The CDR3 runs to 13 residues. The V gene end was trimmed by 3 bases and the J gene end by 6 bases; junction bases not matched to a gene: 4. Remarks on this clone: Its matching antigen is unknown.

This clonotype originated in a man aged 18-30 years in good health and CMV-seropositive. The genes are TRBV18 and TRBJ2-7, with 8 positions matching TRBD1. The sample consisted of PBMCs. The DNA of the CDR3 is TGTGCCAGCTCACCTTCGACAGGGGTCGAGCAGTACTTC. It is translated as CASSPSTGVEQYF.